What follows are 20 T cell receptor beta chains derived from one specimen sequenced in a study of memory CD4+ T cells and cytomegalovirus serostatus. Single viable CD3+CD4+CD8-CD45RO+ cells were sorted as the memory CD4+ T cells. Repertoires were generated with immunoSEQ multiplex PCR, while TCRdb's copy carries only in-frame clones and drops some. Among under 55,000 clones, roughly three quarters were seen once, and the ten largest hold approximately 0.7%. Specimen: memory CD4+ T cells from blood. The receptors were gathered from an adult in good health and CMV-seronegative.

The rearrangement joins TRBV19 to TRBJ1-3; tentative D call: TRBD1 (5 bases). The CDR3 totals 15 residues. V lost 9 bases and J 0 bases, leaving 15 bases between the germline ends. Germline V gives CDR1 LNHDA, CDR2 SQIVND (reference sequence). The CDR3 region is CASGRGSISGNTIYF. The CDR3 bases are TGTGCCAGCGGACGGGGCAGTATCTCTGGAAACACCATATATTTT.

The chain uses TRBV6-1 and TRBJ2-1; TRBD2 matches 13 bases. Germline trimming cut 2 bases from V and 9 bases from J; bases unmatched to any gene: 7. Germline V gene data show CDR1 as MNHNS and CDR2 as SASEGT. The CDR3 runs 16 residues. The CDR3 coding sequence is TGTGCCAGCAGTGAACTCCCGGGACTAGCGGGAAGTGAGCAGTTCTTC. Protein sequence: CASSELPGLAGSEQFF.

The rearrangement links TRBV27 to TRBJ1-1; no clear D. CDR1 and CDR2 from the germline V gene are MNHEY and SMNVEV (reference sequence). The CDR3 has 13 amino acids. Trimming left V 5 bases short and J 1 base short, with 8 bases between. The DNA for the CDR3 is TGTGCCAGCAGTAGACGGGAGAACACTGAAGCTTTCTTT. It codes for CASSRRENTEAFF.

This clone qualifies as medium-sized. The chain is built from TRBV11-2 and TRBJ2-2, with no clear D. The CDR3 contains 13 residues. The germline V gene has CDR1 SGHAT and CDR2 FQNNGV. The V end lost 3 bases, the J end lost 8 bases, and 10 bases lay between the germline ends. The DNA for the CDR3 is TGTGCCAGCAGCTTTATCGGTTTGGGGGAGCTGTTTTTT. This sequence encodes CASSFIGLGELFF.

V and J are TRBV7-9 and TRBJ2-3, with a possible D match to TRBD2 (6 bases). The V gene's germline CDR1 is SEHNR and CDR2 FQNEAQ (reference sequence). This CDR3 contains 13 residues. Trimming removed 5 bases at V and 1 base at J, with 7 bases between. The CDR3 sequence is CASSTGGTDTQYF. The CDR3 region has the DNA TGTGCCAGCAGCACGGGGGGCACAGATACGCAGTATTTT.

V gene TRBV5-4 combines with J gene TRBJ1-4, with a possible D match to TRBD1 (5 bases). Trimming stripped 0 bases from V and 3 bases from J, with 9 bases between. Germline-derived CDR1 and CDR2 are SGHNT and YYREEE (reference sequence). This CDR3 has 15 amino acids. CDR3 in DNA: TGTGCCAGCAGCTTGGGTACAGGCCCTAATGAAAAACTGTTTTTT. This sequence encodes CASSLGTGPNEKLFF.

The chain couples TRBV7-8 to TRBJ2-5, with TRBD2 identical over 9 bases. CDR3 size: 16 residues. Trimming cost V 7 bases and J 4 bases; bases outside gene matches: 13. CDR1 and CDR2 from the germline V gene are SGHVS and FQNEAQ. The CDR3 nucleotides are TGTGCCAGCACCGGCACTCCAGGACTAGCGATAGAGACCCAGTACTTC. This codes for CASTGTPGLAIETQYF. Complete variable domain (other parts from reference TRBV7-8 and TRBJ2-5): GAGVSQSPRYKVAKRGQDVALRCDPISGHVSLFWYQQALGQGPEFLTYFQNEAQLDKSGLPSDRFFAERPEGSVSTLKIQRTQQEDSAVYLCASTGTPGLAIETQYFGPGTRLLVL.

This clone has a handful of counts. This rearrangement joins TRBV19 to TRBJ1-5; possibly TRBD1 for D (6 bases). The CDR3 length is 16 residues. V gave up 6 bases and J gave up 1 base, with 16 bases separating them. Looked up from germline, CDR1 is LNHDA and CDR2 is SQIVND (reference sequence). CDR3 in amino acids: CASSTTQGISNQPQHF. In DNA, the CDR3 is TGTGCCAGTAGCACCACGCAGGGGATAAGCAATCAGCCCCAGCATTTT.

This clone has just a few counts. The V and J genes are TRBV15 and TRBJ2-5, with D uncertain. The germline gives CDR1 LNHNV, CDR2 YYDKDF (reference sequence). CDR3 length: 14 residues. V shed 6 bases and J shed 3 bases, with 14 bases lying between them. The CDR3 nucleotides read TGTGCCACCAGAGACTTCAGGTTGGAAGAGACCCAGTACTTC. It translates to CATRDFRLEETQYF.

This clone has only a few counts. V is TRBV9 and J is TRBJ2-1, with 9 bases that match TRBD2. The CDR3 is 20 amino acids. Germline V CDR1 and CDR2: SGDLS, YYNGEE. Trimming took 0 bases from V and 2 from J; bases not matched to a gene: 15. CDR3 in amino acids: CASSVGRGVRLAGPYNEQFF. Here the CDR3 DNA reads TGTGCCAGCAGCGTAGGAAGGGGGGTAAGGCTAGCGGGGCCCTACAATGAGCAGTTCTTC.

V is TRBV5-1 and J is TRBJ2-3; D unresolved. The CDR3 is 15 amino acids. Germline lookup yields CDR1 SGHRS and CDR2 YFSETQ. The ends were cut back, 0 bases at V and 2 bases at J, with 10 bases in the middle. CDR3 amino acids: CASSLADGSTDTQYF. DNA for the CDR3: TGCGCCAGCAGCTTGGCAGACGGATCCACAGATACGCAGTATTTT.

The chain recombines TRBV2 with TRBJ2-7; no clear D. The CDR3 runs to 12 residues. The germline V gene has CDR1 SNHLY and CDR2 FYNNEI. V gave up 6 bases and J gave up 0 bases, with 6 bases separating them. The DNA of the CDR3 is TGTGCCAGCAGGGCCCCCTCCTACGAGCAGTACTTC. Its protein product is CASRAPSYEQYF.

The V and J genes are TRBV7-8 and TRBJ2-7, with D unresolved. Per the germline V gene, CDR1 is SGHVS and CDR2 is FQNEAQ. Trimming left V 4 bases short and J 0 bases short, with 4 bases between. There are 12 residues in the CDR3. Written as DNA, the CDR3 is TGTGCCAGCAGCTCGAGCTCCTACGAGCAGTACTTC. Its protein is CASSSSSYEQYF.

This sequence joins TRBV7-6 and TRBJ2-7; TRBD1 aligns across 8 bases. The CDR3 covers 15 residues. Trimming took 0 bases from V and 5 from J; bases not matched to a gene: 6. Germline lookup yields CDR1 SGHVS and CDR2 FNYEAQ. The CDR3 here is CASSLAPGQGNEQYF. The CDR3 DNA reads TGTGCCAGCAGCTTAGCGCCAGGACAGGGTAACGAGCAGTACTTC.

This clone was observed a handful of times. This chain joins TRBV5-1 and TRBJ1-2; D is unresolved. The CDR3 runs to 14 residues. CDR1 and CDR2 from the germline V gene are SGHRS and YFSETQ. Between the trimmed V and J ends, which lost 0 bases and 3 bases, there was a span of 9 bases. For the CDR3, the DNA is TGCGCCAGCAGCTTGGATAGGGCGGACTATGGCTACACCTTC. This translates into CASSLDRADYGYTF.

The CDR3 DNA reads as TGTGCCAGTACGGGGGCAGGGGCCCCTTATGGCTACACCTTC. As protein: CASTGAGAPYGYTF. The genes are TRBV19 and TRBJ1-2, with D perhaps TRBD1 (6 bases). The CDR3 sequence is 14 residues long. Germline V CDR1 and CDR2: LNHDA, SQIVND (reference sequence). V dropped 7 bases and J dropped 5 bases, with 17 bases sitting between them.

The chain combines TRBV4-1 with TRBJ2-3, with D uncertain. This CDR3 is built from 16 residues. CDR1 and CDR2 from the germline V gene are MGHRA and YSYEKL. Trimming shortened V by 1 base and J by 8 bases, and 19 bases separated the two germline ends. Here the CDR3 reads CASSQVSVERGSTQYF. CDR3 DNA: TGCGCCAGCAGCCAAGTCAGTGTCGAGCGAGGTTCTACGCAGTATTTT.

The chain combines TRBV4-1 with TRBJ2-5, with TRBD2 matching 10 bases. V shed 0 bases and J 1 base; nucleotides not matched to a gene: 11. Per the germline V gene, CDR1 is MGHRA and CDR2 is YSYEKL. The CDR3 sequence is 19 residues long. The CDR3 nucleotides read TGCGCCAGCAGCCAAGAAGGAGCGGGAGGGCCATTGGGCCAAGAGACCCAGTACTTC. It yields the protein CASSQEGAGGPLGQETQYF.

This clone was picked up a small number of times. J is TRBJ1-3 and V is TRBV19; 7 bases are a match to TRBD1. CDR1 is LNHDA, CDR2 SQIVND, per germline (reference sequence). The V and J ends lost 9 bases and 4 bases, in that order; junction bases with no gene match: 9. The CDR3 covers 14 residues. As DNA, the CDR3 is TGTGCCAGCGAAAACAGGGGAGGAGGAAACACCATATATTTT. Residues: CASENRGGGNTIYF.

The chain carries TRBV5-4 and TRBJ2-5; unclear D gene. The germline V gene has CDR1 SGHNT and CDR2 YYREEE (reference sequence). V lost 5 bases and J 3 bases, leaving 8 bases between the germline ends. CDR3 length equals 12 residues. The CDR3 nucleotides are TGTGCCAGCAGGAAGGAGAAAGAGACCCAGTACTTC. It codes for CASRKEKETQYF. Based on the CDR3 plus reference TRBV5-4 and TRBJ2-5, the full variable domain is ETGVTQSPTHLIKTRGQQVTLRCSSQSGHNTVSWYQQALGQGPQFIFQYYREEENGRGNFPPRFSGLQFPNYSSELNVNALELDDSALYLCASRKEKETQYFGPGTRLLVL.